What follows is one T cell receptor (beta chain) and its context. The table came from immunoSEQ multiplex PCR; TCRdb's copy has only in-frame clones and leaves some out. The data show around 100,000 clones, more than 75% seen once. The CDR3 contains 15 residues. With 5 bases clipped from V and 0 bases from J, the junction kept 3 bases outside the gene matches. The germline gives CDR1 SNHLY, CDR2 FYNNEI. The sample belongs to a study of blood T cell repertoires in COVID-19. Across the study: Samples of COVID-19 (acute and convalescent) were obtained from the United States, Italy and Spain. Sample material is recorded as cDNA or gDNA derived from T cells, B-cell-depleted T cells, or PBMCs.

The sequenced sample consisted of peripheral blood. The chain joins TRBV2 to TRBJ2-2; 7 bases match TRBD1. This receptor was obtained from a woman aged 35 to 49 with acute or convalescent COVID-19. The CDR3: CASSRQGTNTGELFF. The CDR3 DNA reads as TGTGCCAGCAGTCGACAGGGAACGAACACCGGGGAGCTGTTTTTT. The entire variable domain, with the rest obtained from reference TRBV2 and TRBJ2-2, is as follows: EPEVTQTPSHQVTQMGQEVILRCVPISNHLYFYWYRQILGQKVEFLVSFYNNEISEKSEIFDDQFSVERPDGSNFTLKIRSTKLEDSAMYFCASSRQGTNTGELFFGEGSRLTVL.